These 9 T cell receptor beta chains share one sample of origin, sequenced in a study of cytomegalovirus exposure and HLA in healthy donors (TCRdb year 2017). Receptor libraries were prepared by the immunoSEQ multiplex PCR assay. A mixture of 60 forward primers for TCR Vbeta segments and 13 reverse primers for TCR Jbeta segments was used in the multiplex PCR. TCRdb holds this immuneACCESS table with in-frame rearrangements only. Some clones are missing; in checked studies, unresolved V genes explain under half, and the rest has no known cause. A total of over 75,000 clones appear in this sample, over 65% of them only once. Around 15% of the sample comes from the top ten. Sequenced: PBMCs. These TCRs come from a man aged 55 to 70 in good health and CMV-seropositive.

This chain links TRBV13 with TRBJ2-7; a weak D match, TRBD1 (6 bases). With 7 bases removed from V and 2 bases from J, the gap between germline ends came to 21 bases. CDR1 is PRHDT and CDR2 is FYEKMQ in the germline V gene (reference sequence). This CDR3 has 16 residues. CDR3 sequence (DNA): TGTGCCAGCACCGACGACAGGTCTGATGAACCCTACGAGCAGTACTTC. As protein: CASTDDRSDEPYEQYF.

The chain couples TRBV27 to TRBJ1-5; D is ambiguous. The CDR3 extends over 13 amino acids. Germline-derived CDR1 and CDR2 are MNHEY and SMNVEV (reference sequence). The V gene lost 5 bases and the J gene lost 0 bases, with 5 bases spanning the gap. In nucleotides, the CDR3 is TGTGCCAGCAGTCACAGTAGCAATCAGCCCCAGCATTTT. Amino acid sequence: CASSHSSNQPQHF.

This clone came up once. J is TRBJ2-1 and V is TRBV4-2; 11 bases fit TRBD2. The CDR3 runs 16 residues. CDR1 and CDR2 (germline): LGHNA, YNFKEQ. Trimming cost V 2 bases and J 7 bases; bases outside gene matches: 7. CDR3 in DNA: TGTGCCAGCAGCCAACGGGCGGGACTAGCGGCGAATGAGCAGTTCTTC. Amino acid sequence: CASSQRAGLAANEQFF.

The rearrangement joins TRBV11-3 to TRBJ2-2; 13 positions match TRBD2. The V segment lost 5 bases and the J segment 4 bases; nucleotides outside the gene matches: 4. This CDR3 has 16 amino acids. In germline, CDR1 is SGHNT, CDR2 YENEEA. The CDR3 nucleotides are TGTGCCAGCAGCCCCCGGACTAGCGGGGGCACCGGGGAGCTGTTTTTT. This translates into CASSPRTSGGTGELFF.

The rearrangement uses TRBV5-5 and TRBJ1-5; D might be TRBD1 (5 bases). With 1 base removed from V and 4 bases from J, the gap between germline ends came to 9 bases. The CDR3 is made up of 14 amino acids. Germline CDR1 is SGHKS and CDR2 is YYEKEE (reference sequence). The DNA for the CDR3 is TGTGCCAGCAGCTTGTCCGACAGTAATCAGCCCCAGCATTTT. Residues: CASSLSDSNQPQHF.

This clone was seen only a few times. This chain connects TRBV12-5 to TRBJ1-5; tentative D call: TRBD1 (6 bases). Germline V lookup: CDR1 LGHNT, CDR2 FRNRAP. The CDR3 runs to 14 residues. V dropped 1 base and J dropped 7 bases, with 11 bases sitting between them. CDR3 nucleotide sequence: TGTGCTAGTGGTTTGGGGGACAATTGGCAGCCCCAGCATTTT. It specifies CASGLGDNWQPQHF. Variable domain in full (rest from reference TRBV12-5 and TRBJ1-5): DARVTQTPRHKVTEMGQEVTMRCQPILGHNTVFWYRQTMMQGLELLAYFRNRAPLDDSGMPKDRFSAEMPDATLATLKIQPSEPRDSAVYFCASGLGDNWQPQHFGDGTRLSIL.

The J gene is TRBJ2-7, the V gene TRBV6-5; D might be TRBD1 (7 bases). The CDR3 runs 15 residues. V was clipped by 8 bases and J by 0 bases, with 17 bases between them. The germline V gene encodes CDR1 MNHEY and CDR2 SVGAGI. The CDR3 region is CASSRRRGLSYEQYF. The CDR3 DNA sequence: TGTGCCAGCTCCCGGCGGAGGGGGCTCTCCTACGAGCAGTACTTC.

This chain uses TRBV6-6 with TRBJ1-6; TRBD1 matches 7 bases. The ends lost 6 bases at V and 7 bases at J; junction bases unmatched: 3. The CDR3 is 13 residues long. The germline gives CDR1 MNHNY, CDR2 SVGAGI (reference sequence). The CDR3 loop reads CASSRQGNSPLHF. DNA of the CDR3: TGTGCCAGCAGCCGACAGGGAAATTCACCCCTCCACTTT.

J is TRBJ1-6 and V is TRBV5-8, with TRBD1 as a possible D gene (5 bases). This CDR3 spans 13 amino acids. CDR1 SGHTS and CDR2 YDEGEE come from the germline V gene. The V gene lost 4 bases and the J gene lost 10 bases, with 12 bases spanning the gap. The CDR3 region has the DNA TGTGCCAGCAGCCAGGGAGGTGGATCACCCCTCCACTTT. It encodes CASSQGGGSPLHF.